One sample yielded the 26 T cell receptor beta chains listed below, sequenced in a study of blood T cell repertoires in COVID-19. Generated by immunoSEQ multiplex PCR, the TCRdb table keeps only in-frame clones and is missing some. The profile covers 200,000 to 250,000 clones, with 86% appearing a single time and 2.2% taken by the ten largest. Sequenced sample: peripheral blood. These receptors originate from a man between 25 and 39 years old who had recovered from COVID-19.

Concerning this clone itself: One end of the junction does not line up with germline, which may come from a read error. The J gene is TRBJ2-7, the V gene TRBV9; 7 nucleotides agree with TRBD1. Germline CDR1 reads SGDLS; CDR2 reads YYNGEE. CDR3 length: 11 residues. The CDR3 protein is CASTVEGAKYF. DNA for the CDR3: TGTGCCAGCACCGTAGAGGGGGCAAAGTACTTC.

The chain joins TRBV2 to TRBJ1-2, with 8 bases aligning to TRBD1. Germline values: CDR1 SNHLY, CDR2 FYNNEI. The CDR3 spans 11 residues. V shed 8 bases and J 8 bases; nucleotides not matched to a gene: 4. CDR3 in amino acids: CASGDRGGYTF. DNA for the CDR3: TGTGCCAGCGGAGACAGGGGAGGCTACACCTTC.

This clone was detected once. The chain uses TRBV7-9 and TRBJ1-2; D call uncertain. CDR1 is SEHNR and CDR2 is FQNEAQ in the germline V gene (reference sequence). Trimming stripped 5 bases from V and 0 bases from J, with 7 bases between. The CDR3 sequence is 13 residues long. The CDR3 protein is CASSPTANYGYTF. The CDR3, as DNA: TGTGCCAGCAGCCCTACAGCTAACTATGGCTACACCTTC.

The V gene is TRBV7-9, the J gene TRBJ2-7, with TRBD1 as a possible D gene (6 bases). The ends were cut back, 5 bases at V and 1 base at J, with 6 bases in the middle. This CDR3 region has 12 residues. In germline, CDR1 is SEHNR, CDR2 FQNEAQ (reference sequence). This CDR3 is CASSQGSYEQYF. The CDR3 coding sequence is TGTGCCAGCAGCCAGGGGTCCTACGAGCAGTACTTC.

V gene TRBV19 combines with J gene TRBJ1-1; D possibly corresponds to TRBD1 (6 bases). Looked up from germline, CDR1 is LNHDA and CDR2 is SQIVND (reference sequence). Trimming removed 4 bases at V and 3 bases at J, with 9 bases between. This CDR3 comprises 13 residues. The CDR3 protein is CASSRGLDTEAFF. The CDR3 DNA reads TGTGCCAGTAGTAGGGGGCTCGACACTGAAGCTTTCTTT.

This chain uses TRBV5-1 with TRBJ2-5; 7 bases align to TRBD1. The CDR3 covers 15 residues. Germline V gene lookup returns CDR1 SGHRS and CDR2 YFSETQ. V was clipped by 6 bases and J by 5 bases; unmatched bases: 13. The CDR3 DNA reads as TGCGCCAGCAACCCCCCACAGGGGTGGTGGGAGACCCAGTACTTC. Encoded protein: CASNPPQGWWETQYF.

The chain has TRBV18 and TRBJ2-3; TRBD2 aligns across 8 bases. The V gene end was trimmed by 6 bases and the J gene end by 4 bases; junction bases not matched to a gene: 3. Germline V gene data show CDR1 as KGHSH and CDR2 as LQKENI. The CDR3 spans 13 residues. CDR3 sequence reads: CASSTGGADTQYF. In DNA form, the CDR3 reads TGTGCCAGCTCGACGGGGGGGGCAGATACGCAGTATTTT.

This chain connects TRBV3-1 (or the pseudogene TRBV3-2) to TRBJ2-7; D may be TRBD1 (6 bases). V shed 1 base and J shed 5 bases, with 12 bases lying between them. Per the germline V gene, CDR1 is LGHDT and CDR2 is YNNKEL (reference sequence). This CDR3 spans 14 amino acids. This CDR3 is CASSQGGGLNEQYF. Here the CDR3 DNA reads TGTGCCAGCAGCCAAGGTGGGGGCCTTAACGAGCAGTACTTC.

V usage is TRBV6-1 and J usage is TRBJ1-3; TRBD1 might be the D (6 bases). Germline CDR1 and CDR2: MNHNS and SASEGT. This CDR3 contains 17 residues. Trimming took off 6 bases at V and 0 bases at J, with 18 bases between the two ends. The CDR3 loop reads CASSEPTGFGSGNTIYF. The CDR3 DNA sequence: TGTGCCAGCAGCGAACCCACAGGGTTCGGCTCTGGAAACACCATATATTTT.

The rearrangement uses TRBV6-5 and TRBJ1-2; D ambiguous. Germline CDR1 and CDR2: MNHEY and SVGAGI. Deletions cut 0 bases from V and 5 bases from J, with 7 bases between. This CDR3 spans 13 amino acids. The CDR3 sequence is CASSYSNQYGYTF. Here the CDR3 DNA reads TGTGCCAGCAGTTACTCGAATCAGTATGGCTACACCTTC.

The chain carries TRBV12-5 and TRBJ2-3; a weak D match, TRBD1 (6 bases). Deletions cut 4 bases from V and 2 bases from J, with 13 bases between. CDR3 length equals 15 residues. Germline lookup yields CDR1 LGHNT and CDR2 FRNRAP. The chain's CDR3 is CASGSGQTYTDTQYF. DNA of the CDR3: TGTGCTAGTGGTTCCGGACAGACTTACACAGATACGCAGTATTTT.

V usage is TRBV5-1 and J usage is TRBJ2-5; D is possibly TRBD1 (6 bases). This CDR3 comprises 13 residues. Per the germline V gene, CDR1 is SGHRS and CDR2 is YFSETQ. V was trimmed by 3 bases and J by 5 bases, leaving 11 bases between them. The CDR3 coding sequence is TGCGCCAGCAGCTCAGGGGACGGGGAGACCCAGTACTTC. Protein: CASSSGDGETQYF.

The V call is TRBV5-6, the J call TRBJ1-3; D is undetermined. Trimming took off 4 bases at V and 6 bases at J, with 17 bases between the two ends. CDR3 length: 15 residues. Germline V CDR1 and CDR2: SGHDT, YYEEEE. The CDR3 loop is CASSAAGWNSNTIYF. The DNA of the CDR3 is TGTGCCAGCAGCGCGGCCGGGTGGAACTCAAACACCATATATTTT.

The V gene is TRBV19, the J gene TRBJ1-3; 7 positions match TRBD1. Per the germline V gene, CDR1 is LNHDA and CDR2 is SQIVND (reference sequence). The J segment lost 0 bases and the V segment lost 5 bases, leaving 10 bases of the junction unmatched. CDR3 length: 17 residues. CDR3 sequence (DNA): TGTGCCAGTAGTCCCCAGGGACAGATACCCTCTGGAAACACCATATATTTT. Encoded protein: CASSPQGQIPSGNTIYF.

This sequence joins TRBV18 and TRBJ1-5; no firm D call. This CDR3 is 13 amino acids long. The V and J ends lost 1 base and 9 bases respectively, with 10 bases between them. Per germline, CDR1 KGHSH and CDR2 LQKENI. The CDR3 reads CASSPLRDRPQHF. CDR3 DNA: TGTGCCAGCTCACCACTTCGCGATAGGCCCCAGCATTTT.

DNA of the CDR3: TGTGCCAGCAGCCCCTACTATCCCTCTGAGGGTGAAAAACTGTTTTTT. It encodes CASSPYYPSEGEKLFF. The chain couples TRBV7-8 to TRBJ1-4, with unresolved D. Trimming cost V 5 bases and J 7 bases, with 20 bases left between them. Germline loops: CDR1 SGHVS, CDR2 FQNEAQ. The CDR3 is made up of 16 amino acids.

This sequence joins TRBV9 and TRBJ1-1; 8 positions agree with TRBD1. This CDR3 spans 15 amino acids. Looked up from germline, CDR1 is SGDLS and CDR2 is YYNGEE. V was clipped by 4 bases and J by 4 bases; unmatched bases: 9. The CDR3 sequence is CASSFSSGQGTEAFF. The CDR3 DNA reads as TGTGCCAGCAGCTTCTCTTCCGGACAGGGCACTGAAGCTTTCTTT.

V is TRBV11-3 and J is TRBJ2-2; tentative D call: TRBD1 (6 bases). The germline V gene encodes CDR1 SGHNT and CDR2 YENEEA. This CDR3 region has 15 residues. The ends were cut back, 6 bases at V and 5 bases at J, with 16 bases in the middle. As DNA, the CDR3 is TGTGCCAGCAGTATGGGGCAGGGGTGGACCGGGGAGCTGTTTTTT. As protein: CASSMGQGWTGELFF.

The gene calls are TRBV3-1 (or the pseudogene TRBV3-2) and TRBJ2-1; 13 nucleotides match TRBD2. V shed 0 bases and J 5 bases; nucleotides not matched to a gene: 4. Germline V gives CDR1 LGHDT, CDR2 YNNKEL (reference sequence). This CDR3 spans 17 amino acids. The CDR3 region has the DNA TGTGCCAGCAGCCAAGACGGAGGGACTAGCGGGGACAATGAGCAGTTCTTC. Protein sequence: CASSQDGGTSGDNEQFF.

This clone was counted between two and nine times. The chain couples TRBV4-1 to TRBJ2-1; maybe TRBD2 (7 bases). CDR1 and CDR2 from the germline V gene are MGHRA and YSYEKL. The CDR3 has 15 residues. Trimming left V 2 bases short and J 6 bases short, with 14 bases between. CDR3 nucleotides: TGCGCCAGCAGCCAAAGGGGGGAGGGAGGCAATGAGCAGTTCTTC. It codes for CASSQRGEGGNEQFF.

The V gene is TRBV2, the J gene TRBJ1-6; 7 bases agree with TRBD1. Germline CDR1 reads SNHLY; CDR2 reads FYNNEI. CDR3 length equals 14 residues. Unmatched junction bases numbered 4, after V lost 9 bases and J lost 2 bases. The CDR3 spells CARATGAYNSPLHF. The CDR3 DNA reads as TGTGCCAGGGCAACAGGGGCCTATAATTCACCCCTCCACTTT.

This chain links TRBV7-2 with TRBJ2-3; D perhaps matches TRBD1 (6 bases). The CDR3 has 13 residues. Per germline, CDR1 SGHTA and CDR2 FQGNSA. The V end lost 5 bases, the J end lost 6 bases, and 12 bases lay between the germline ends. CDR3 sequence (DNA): TGTGCCAGCAGCCGCTGGGGGCCCGATACGCAGTATTTT. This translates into CASSRWGPDTQYF.

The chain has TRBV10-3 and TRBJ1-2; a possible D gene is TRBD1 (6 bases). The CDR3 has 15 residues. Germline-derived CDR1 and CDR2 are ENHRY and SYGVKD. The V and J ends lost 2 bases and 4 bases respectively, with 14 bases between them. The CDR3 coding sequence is TGTGCCATCAGTGAGGGCACAGGGTCGATCTATGGCTACACCTTC. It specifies CAISEGTGSIYGYTF.

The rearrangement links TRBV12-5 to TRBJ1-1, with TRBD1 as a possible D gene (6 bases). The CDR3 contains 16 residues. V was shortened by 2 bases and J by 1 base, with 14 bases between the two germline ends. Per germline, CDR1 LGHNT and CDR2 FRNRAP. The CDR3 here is CASGLPSGVQNTEAFF. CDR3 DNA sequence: TGTGCTAGTGGTTTGCCTTCAGGGGTGCAGAACACTGAAGCTTTCTTT.

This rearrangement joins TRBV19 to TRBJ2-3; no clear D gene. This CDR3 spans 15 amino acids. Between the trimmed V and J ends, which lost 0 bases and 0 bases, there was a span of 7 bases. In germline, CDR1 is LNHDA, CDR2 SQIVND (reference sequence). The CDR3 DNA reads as TGTGCCAGTAGTATAGATCCTGTTAGCACAGATACGCAGTATTTT. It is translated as CASSIDPVSTDTQYF.

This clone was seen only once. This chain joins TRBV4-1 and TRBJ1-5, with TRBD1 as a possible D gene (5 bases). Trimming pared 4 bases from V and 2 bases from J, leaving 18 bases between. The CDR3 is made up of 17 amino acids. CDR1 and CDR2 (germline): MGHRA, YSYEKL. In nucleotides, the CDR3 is TGCGCCAGCAGCCGGGGCCCGCAGGTCGGTGGCAATCAGCCCCAGCATTTT. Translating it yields CASSRGPQVGGNQPQHF.